The text below deals with one T cell receptor beta chain. The data stem from a study of blood T cell repertoires in COVID-19. Study context: COVID-19 samples from acute and convalescent phases originated in the United States, Italy and Spain.

In germline, CDR1 is SGHTA, CDR2 FQGNSA. The CDR3 has 12 amino acids. V was shortened by 3 bases and J by 8 bases, with 10 bases between the two germline ends. The data were produced by immunoSEQ multiplex PCR, yet TCRdb's version contains in-frame clones alone and is incomplete. The sample has about 73,000 clones, approximately 71% seen once; the top ten hold approximately 2.5%. The sequence was obtained from a man aged 65-85 years with COVID-19, enrolled during active disease. Material: peripheral blood. The chain couples TRBV7-2 to TRBJ1-1, with D perhaps matching TRBD1 (6 bases). The CDR3 nucleotides are TGTGCCAGCAGCTTCCCCGGGACAGAAGCTTTCTTT. This codes for CASSFPGTEAFF.